This is a list of T cell receptor beta chains from one sample in a study of blood T cell repertoires in COVID-19. Profiled with immunoSEQ multiplex PCR; TCRdb holds only in-frame clones, not every one. The table records over 200,000 clones, roughly 80% of them present only once. Specimen: peripheral blood. These receptors were collected from a human donor in a cohort sampled during active COVID-19. Both conserved end residues are trimmed from each CDR3. A D gene is named only where the DNA matches it firmly.

d_call,v_call,cdr3_aa
.,TRBV28,ASSPAAGGSRY
TRBD1,TRBV19,ASSIKTGMNTEAF
.,TRBV28,ASSSGAPGANVLT
TRBD2,TRBV6-6,ASSYMTSGREVEQY
.,TRBV9,ASSAGTNNEQF
TRBD1,TRBV30,AWRGQPGNTEAF
TRBD2,TRBV6-5,ASSPGLARNEQF
TRBD1,TRBV28,ASSQTDRGGQPQH
TRBD1,TRBV4-1,ASSPLGQALAGNTIY
TRBD2,TRBV7-8,ASARTSGFSYEQY
TRBD2,TRBV4-2,ASSQEGAGGYNEQF
.,TRBV7-6,ASSLDDGSSYEQY
TRBD1,TRBV4-3,ASSPGQGVGQPQH
.,TRBV18,ASSQLTGVGQPQH
TRBD1,TRBV28,ASGTGRNQPQH
.,TRBV7-2,ASTFGGSTDTQY
.,TRBV4-3,ASSQLTGSYEQY
TRBD1,TRBV28,ASSRPRDRTGNTIY
TRBD1,TRBV7-2,ASKIQGQGWTEAF
TRBD1,TRBV5-1,ASSLDRGRSGYT
TRBD2,TRBV18,ASSPLGTSGRTYEQY
TRBD2,TRBV6-6,ASTPSGSFAYEQY
TRBD1,TRBV4-3,ASSQGGDRAHYGYT
TRBD1,TRBV18,ASSRGQNDGAF
.,TRBV5-6,ASSLYQGSNEAF
TRBD1,TRBV4-1,ASSHERRQGLLATNEKLF
TRBD2,TRBV7-2,ASSLRTSGQQETQY
TRBD1,TRBV5-5,ASSRRTGADTQY
.,TRBV10-3,AISEGQDLQKLF
TRBD2,TRBV27,ASSETGLAAGELF
.,TRBV28,ASSLFDSQPYGYT
.,TRBV7-3,ASSSRDKSNQPQH
.,TRBV6-6,ASSSGQTSGNTIY
.,TRBV6-2/TRBV6-3,ASSYGLLREQY
TRBD1,TRBV28,AIITRTGGAYEQY
.,TRBV27,ASRYRWGSTDTQY
.,TRBV21-1,ASSNTGGMAYEQY
TRBD1,TRBV18,ASSPGQGSTDTQY
TRBD2,TRBV6-2/TRBV6-3,ASSYAGLAGGFYNEQF
TRBD1,TRBV4-2,ASSQKSGQGIEKLF
.,TRBV5-4,ASSPDLADRVSEQY
TRBD2,TRBV10-3,AISESGGGLNEQF
TRBD1,TRBV28,ASSSTQGAEAF
TRBD1,TRBV2,ASTNAGTGAQPQH
.,TRBV4-3,ASSQGDNRLGQLF
TRBD1,TRBV6-5,ASRDTGGEQF
TRBD1,TRBV27,ASRPGQGRPNTEAF
TRBD2,TRBV5-6,ASSKGLAGEYEQY
.,TRBV15,ATSRDMARSNQPQH
TRBD2,TRBV27,ASSYSGSGGEQY
.,TRBV9,ASSPGGGSTEAF
.,TRBV27,ASSLGGYLSYEQY
.,TRBV7-9,ASSSPGGAGELF
TRBD2,TRBV6-5,ASRELAGRTGELF